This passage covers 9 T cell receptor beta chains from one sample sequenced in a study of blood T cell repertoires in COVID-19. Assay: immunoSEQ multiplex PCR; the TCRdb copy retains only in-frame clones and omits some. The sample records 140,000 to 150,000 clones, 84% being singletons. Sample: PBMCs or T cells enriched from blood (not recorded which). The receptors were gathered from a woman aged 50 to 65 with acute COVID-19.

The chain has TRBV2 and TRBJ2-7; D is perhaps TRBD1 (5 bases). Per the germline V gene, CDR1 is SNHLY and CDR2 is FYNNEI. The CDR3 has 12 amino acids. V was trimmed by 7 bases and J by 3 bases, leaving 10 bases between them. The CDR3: CASTDNDYEQYF. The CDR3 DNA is TGTGCCAGCACGGACAACGACTACGAGCAGTACTTC.

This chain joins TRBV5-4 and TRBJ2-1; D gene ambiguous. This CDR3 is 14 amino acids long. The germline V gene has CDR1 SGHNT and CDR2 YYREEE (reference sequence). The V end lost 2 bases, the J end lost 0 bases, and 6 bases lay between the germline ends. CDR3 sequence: CASSFPGSYNEQFF. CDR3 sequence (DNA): TGTGCCAGCAGCTTCCCAGGCTCCTACAATGAGCAGTTCTTC.

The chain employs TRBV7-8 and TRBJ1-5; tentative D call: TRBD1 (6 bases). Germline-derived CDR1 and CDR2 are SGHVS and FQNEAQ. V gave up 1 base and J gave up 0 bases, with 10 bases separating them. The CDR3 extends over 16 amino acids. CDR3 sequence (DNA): TGTGCCAGCAGCTTAGAGGGGACAAATAGCAATCAGCCCCAGCATTTT. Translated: CASSLEGTNSNQPQHF.

In nucleotides, the CDR3 is TGTGCCAGCAGCGTAGATAACGGTGCCCCCTACGAGCAGTACTTC. Translating gives CASSVDNGAPYEQYF. The chain uses TRBV9 and TRBJ2-7, with D uncertain. The V gene lost 0 bases and the J gene lost 2 bases, with 12 bases spanning the gap. The CDR3 length is 15 residues. The V gene's germline CDR1 is SGDLS and CDR2 YYNGEE.

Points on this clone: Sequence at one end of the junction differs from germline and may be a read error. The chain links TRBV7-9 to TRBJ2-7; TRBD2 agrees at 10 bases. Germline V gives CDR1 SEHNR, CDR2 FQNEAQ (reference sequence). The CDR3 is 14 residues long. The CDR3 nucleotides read TGTGCCAGCAGCCTAGCGGGAGTGGACTACGAGCAGTACTTC. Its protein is CASSLAGVDYEQYF.

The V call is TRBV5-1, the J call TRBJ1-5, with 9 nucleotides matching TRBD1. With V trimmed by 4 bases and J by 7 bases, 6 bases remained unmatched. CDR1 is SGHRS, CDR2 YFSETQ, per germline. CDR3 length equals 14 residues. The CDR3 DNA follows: TGCGCCAGCAGCCCCGGGACAGGGAGGCAGCCCCAGCATTTT. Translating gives CASSPGTGRQPQHF.

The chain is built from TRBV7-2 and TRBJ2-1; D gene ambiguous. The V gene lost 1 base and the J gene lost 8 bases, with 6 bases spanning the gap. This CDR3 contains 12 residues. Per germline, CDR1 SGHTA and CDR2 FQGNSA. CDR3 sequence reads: CASSLGHYEQFF. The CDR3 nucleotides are TGTGCCAGCAGCTTAGGACACTATGAGCAGTTCTTC. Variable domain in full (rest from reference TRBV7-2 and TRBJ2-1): GAGVSQSPSNKVTEKGKDVELRCDPISGHTALYWYRQSLGQGLEFLIYFQGNSAPDKSGLPSDRFSAERTGGSVSTLTIQRTQQEDSAVYLCASSLGHYEQFFGPGTRLTVL.

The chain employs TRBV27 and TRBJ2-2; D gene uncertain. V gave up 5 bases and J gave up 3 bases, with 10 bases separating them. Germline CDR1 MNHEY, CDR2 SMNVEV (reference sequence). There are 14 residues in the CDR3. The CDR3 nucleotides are TGTGCCAGCAGTCCCCAGGTCCACACCGGGGAGCTGTTTTTT. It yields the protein CASSPQVHTGELFF.

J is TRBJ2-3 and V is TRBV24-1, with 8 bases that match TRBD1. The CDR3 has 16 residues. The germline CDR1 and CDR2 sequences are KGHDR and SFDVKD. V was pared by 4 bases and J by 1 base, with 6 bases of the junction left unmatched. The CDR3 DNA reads TGTGCCACCAGTGACGGACAGGGCTATGGCACAGATACGCAGTATTTT. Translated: CATSDGQGYGTDTQYF.